These 25 T cell receptor beta chains were all obtained from the same sample, sequenced in a study of T cell responses to AZD1222 COVID-19 vaccine. Clones were sequenced by immunoSEQ multiplex PCR, and TCRdb holds only the in-frame ones, with some missing. The sample has roughly 130,000 clones; 80% to 90% are singletons. This sample comprised peripheral blood, obtained on day 0 of AZD1222 vaccination. All receptors come from an adult in good health.

The V call is TRBV24-1, the J call TRBJ2-2, with 8 nucleotides matching TRBD1. The CDR3 totals 16 residues. The germline gives CDR1 KGHDR, CDR2 SFDVKD. The trim removed 4 bases at V and 2 bases at J, leaving 5 bases unmatched. The DNA of the CDR3 is TGTGCCACCAGTGACCCCGGGACAGGAAACACCGGGGAGCTGTTTTTT. It codes for CATSDPGTGNTGELFF.

This clone appeared once. The chain recombines TRBV5-1 with TRBJ2-6; D gene unclear. The germline V gene has CDR1 SGHRS and CDR2 YFSETQ. The CDR3 consists of 16 residues. V was shortened by 7 bases and J by 0 bases, with 14 bases between the two germline ends. CDR3 in DNA: TGCGCCAGCGAGAAGAGAGTGGGCTCTGGGGCCAACGTCCTGACTTTC. It translates to CASEKRVGSGANVLTF.

In regard to this clone: One end of the junction does not line up with germline, which may come from a read error. The V call is TRBV29-1, the J call TRBJ1-4, with 9 bases matching TRBD1. Per the germline V gene, CDR1 is SQVTM and CDR2 is ANQGSEA. The CDR3 is 15 residues long. CDR3 residues: CSVEGAGQGREKLFF. DNA of the CDR3: TGCAGCGTCGAAGGGGCGGGACAGGGTCGTGAAAAACTGTTTTTT. The variable domain in full, completed from reference TRBV29-1 and TRBJ1-4, reads SAVISQKPSRDICQRGTSLTIQCQVDSQVTMMFWYRQQPGQSLTLIATANQGSEATYESGFVIDKFPISRPNLTFSTLTVSNMSPEDSSIYLCSVEGAGQGREKLFFGSGTQLSVL.

The chain employs TRBV7-9 and TRBJ1-2; unclear D gene. The V gene's germline CDR1 is SEHNR and CDR2 FQNEAQ (reference sequence). The CDR3 has 13 amino acids. Between the trimmed V and J ends, which lost 5 bases and 0 bases, there was a span of 7 bases. The CDR3 reads CASSTPTNYGYTF. The CDR3 DNA follows: TGTGCCAGCAGCACACCCACTAACTATGGCTACACCTTC.

The chain joins TRBV6-1 to TRBJ1-6; TRBD1 is a possible D gene (5 bases). V was cut by 4 bases and J by 9 bases, with 19 bases left in between. There are 16 residues in the CDR3. Germline V gives CDR1 MNHNS, CDR2 SASEGT. CDR3 region: CASSGGRGRWGSPLHF. DNA for the CDR3: TGTGCCAGCAGTGGGGGCCGGGGCCGGTGGGGTTCACCCCTCCACTTT.

The rearrangement joins TRBV5-1 to TRBJ1-2, with unresolved D. V was trimmed by 3 bases and J by 2 bases, leaving 11 bases between them. Germline CDR1 is SGHRS and CDR2 is YFSETQ. The CDR3 has 14 amino acids. This CDR3 reads CASSSLDLNYGYTF. The CDR3, as DNA: TGCGCCAGCAGCTCACTGGACCTAAACTATGGCTACACCTTC. Full variable domain (missing parts from reference TRBV5-1 and TRBJ1-2): KAGVTQTPRYLIKTRGQQVTLSCSPISGHRSVSWYQQTPGQGLQFLFEYFSETQRNKGNFPGRFSGRQFSNSRSEMNVSTLELGDSALYLCASSSLDLNYGYTFGSGTRLTVV.

This clone was recorded only once. CDR3 nucleotides: TGTGCCAGCAGTTCGACTAGCGGGGACACAGATACGCAGTATTTT. Its translation: CASSSTSGDTDTQYF. The chain combines TRBV6-5 with TRBJ2-3; 11 bases are shared with TRBD2. The CDR3 totals 15 residues. Germline values: CDR1 MNHEY, CDR2 SVGAGI. J lost 2 bases, V lost 4 bases, and 2 bases had no gene match.

This chain links TRBV24-1 with TRBJ2-4, with D maybe TRBD2 (6 bases). Trimming left V 4 bases short and J 2 bases short, with 14 bases between. The CDR3 is 16 residues long. The V gene's germline CDR1 is KGHDR and CDR2 SFDVKD. For the CDR3, the DNA is TGTGCCACCAGTGACTCGGATGGAGGGTCCAAAAACATTCAGTACTTC. Protein: CATSDSDGGSKNIQYF.

J is TRBJ1-4 and V is TRBV30, with D uncertain. In germline, CDR1 is GTSNPN, CDR2 SVGIG (reference sequence). Trimming removed 2 bases from V and 7 bases from J, with 11 bases in between. CDR3 length equals 13 residues. The CDR3 loop is CAWSREGGEKLFF. CDR3 coding DNA: TGTGCCTGGAGTCGCGAGGGTGGTGAAAAACTGTTTTTT.

V is TRBV7-3 and J is TRBJ2-1; the match to TRBD2 covers 7 bases. Germline V gene data show CDR1 as SGHTA and CDR2 as FQGTGA. The CDR3 runs 14 residues. J gave up 3 bases and V 5 bases, and 4 bases lay outside the gene matches. CDR3 sequence: CASSPTSNYNEQFF. For the CDR3, the DNA is TGTGCCAGCAGCCCGACTAGCAACTACAATGAGCAGTTCTTC.

This chain uses TRBV29-1 with TRBJ2-3, with D perhaps matching TRBD1 or TRBD2 (6 bases each). V lost 6 bases and J lost 3, with 16 bases in between. The CDR3 has 14 amino acids. Germline CDR1 and CDR2: SQVTM and ANQGSEA. In DNA form, the CDR3 reads TGCAGCGTAGTACAGGGAGGCAGGACAGATACGCAGTATTTT. Translated: CSVVQGGRTDTQYF.

This sequence joins TRBV3-1 (or the pseudogene TRBV3-2) and TRBJ1-6; maybe TRBD1 (6 bases). Per the germline V gene, CDR1 is LGHDT and CDR2 is YNNKEL (reference sequence). This CDR3 comprises 16 residues. Trimming shortened V by 1 base and J by 7 bases, and 14 bases separated the two germline ends. CDR3 coding DNA: TGTGCCAGCAGCCAAGCAAATCAGGGGCGGAATTCACCCCTCCACTTT. It yields the protein CASSQANQGRNSPLHF.

This clone was seen once. This chain connects TRBV7-9 to TRBJ1-1, with D tentatively TRBD1 (5 bases). Trimming stripped 5 bases from V and 4 bases from J, with 20 bases between. In germline, CDR1 is SEHNR, CDR2 FQNEAQ (reference sequence). The CDR3 covers 16 residues. The DNA for the CDR3 is TGTGCCAGCAGCCCCTGGCAGGGTCGAGGATTCACTGAAGCTTTCTTT. Protein sequence: CASSPWQGRGFTEAFF.

This chain connects TRBV30 to TRBJ1-6; D is uncertain. This CDR3 is 13 amino acids long. Germline CDR1 reads GTSNPN; CDR2 reads SVGIG (reference sequence). V was cut by 3 bases and J by 7 bases, with 10 bases left in between. CDR3 nucleotide sequence: TGTGCCTGGAGAAAACTCGTAAATTCACCCCTCCACTTT. Protein: CAWRKLVNSPLHF.

The count of this clone is one. The chain employs TRBV5-1 and TRBJ1-2; a possible D gene is TRBD1 (6 bases). Germline-derived CDR1 and CDR2 are SGHRS and YFSETQ. V was shortened by 7 bases and J by 1 base, with 8 bases between the two germline ends. The CDR3 length is 12 residues. CDR3 sequence (DNA): TGCGCCAGCGGACAGCGTAACTATGGCTACACCTTC. As protein: CASGQRNYGYTF. Based on the CDR3 plus reference TRBV5-1 and TRBJ1-2, the full variable domain is KAGVTQTPRYLIKTRGQQVTLSCSPISGHRSVSWYQQTPGQGLQFLFEYFSETQRNKGNFPGRFSGRQFSNSRSEMNVSTLELGDSALYLCASGQRNYGYTFGSGTRLTVV.

This clone came up a few times. This rearrangement joins TRBV14 to TRBJ2-7; 7 bases map to TRBD1. The germline CDR1 and CDR2 sequences are SGHDN and FVKESK. This CDR3 contains 17 residues. The J segment lost 6 bases and the V segment lost 0 bases, leaving 14 bases of the junction unmatched. This chain's CDR3 is CASSQDKGAGGVGEQYF. The DNA for the CDR3 is TGTGCCAGCAGCCAAGATAAAGGGGCAGGGGGAGTCGGCGAGCAGTACTTC.

The chain links TRBV6-5 to TRBJ1-2; D gene unclear. This CDR3 has 13 residues. Trimming removed 6 bases at V and 2 bases at J, with 10 bases between. CDR1 is MNHEY and CDR2 is SVGAGI in the germline V gene. CDR3 sequence reads: CASSREFNYGYTF. CDR3 in DNA: TGTGCCAGCAGCAGAGAGTTCAACTATGGCTACACCTTC.

The chain recombines TRBV18 with TRBJ2-7; no reliable D call. V was pared by 6 bases and J by 4 bases, with 13 bases between. The germline V gene has CDR1 KGHSH and CDR2 LQKENI. This CDR3 is built from 13 residues. The CDR3 loop reads CASSYATPYEQYF. The CDR3 coding sequence is TGTGCCAGCTCCTACGCGACACCATACGAGCAGTACTTC.

The rearrangement uses TRBV6-5 and TRBJ2-4; D may be TRBD1 (6 bases). Trimming took off 10 bases at V and 8 bases at J, with 9 bases between the two ends. This CDR3 has 10 residues. Germline loops: CDR1 MNHEY, CDR2 SVGAGI. CDR3 amino acids: CATGADIQYF. The CDR3 DNA reads as TGTGCCACAGGGGCAGACATTCAGTACTTC.

This clone occurred once. The rearrangement links TRBV5-8 to TRBJ2-7, with D perhaps TRBD1 or TRBD2 (5 bases each). Germline V gives CDR1 SGHTS, CDR2 YDEGEE. Trimming removed 4 bases at V and 1 base at J, with 15 bases between. This CDR3 is 15 amino acids long. The CDR3 DNA is TGTGCCAGCAGCGGGGACGGTCGAGCATCCTACGAGCAGTACTTC. As protein: CASSGDGRASYEQYF.

The J gene is TRBJ2-7, the V gene TRBV2; 8 bases match TRBD1. Germline CDR1 and CDR2: SNHLY and FYNNEI. The CDR3 runs 13 residues. After removal of 6 bases from V and 7 bases from J, the junction contained 8 bases not matched to a gene. CDR3 residues: CASRPDRGGEQYF. The DNA of the CDR3 is TGTGCCAGCAGGCCTGACAGGGGAGGAGAGCAGTACTTC.

The chain recombines TRBV19 with TRBJ1-4; TRBD1 matches 9 bases. CDR3 length: 15 residues. Trimming removed 5 bases from V and 7 bases from J; junction bases left unmatched: 8. The germline gives CDR1 LNHDA, CDR2 SQIVND (reference sequence). The CDR3 spells CASSVNRGQSEKLFF. CDR3 bases: TGTGCCAGTAGTGTGAACAGGGGGCAGAGTGAAAAACTGTTTTTT.

This chain connects TRBV27 to TRBJ2-7; D not resolved. V was clipped by 3 bases and J by 3 bases, with 12 bases between them. The CDR3 spans 14 residues. Germline V gives CDR1 MNHEY, CDR2 SMNVEV (reference sequence). The CDR3 loop is CASSFGSNLYEQYF. CDR3 DNA sequence: TGTGCCAGCAGTTTCGGGTCGAATCTCTACGAGCAGTACTTC.

The rearrangement uses TRBV7-8 and TRBJ1-6, with D hard to call. This CDR3 contains 15 residues. Deletions cut 2 bases from V and 6 bases from J, with 11 bases between. CDR1 is SGHVS, CDR2 FQNEAQ, per germline. The CDR3 region is CASSLIQTINSPLHF. The DNA of the CDR3 is TGTGCCAGCAGCTTAATTCAAACGATTAATTCACCCCTCCACTTT.

The chain carries TRBV5-1 and TRBJ2-1; 7 positions match TRBD2. The CDR3 is made up of 15 amino acids. Losses at the gene ends were 4 bases for V and 8 bases for J; bases not matched to a gene: 12. Germline V gene sequence: CDR1 SGHRS, CDR2 YFSETQ. CDR3 nucleotides: TGCGCCAGCAGCCCGAGCGGCGGGAGTAGGGATGAGCAGTTCTTC. This encodes CASSPSGGSRDEQFF.